This entry lists 27 T cell receptor beta chains sequenced from one sample in a study of technical replicates of blood from several donors. Measured with immunoSEQ multiplex PCR; TCRdb has only the in-frame clones, and not every one. In the table there are some 66,000 clones, more than 75% of which are singletons. Sequenced sample: PBMCs. The origin of the receptors is a human donor in good health. Some clones in this sample may be carry-over from other donors' samples.

The rearrangement uses TRBV27 and TRBJ2-6; D is perhaps TRBD1 (5 bases). The germline CDR1 and CDR2 sequences are MNHEY and SMNVEV (reference sequence). With 8 bases removed from V and 2 bases from J, the gap between germline ends came to 19 bases. CDR3 length equals 17 residues. DNA for the CDR3: TGTGCCAGCGGCCCTATTTTTTGGGGCACTGGGGCCAACGTCCTGACTTTC. Its protein is CASGPIFWGTGANVLTF.

This clone was found a few times. The chain employs TRBV7-2 and TRBJ1-2, with 8 positions matching TRBD1. Germline V gene lookup returns CDR1 SGHTA and CDR2 FQGNSA. The J segment lost 4 bases and the V segment lost 3 bases, leaving 4 bases of the junction unmatched. This CDR3 region has 14 residues. The CDR3 loop reads CASSFGTGGYGYTF. DNA for the CDR3: TGTGCCAGCAGCTTTGGCACAGGGGGCTATGGCTACACCTTC.

The chain uses TRBV9 and TRBJ2-7; TRBD1 agrees at 9 bases. The V gene's germline CDR1 is SGDLS and CDR2 YYNGEE. This CDR3 has 14 amino acids. The junction had 1 base not matched to a gene; V was cut back by 2 bases and J by 1 base. The CDR3 reads CASSVTGGSYEQYF. In DNA form, the CDR3 reads TGTGCCAGCAGCGTGACAGGGGGGTCCTACGAGCAGTACTTC.

The chain uses TRBV18 and TRBJ1-5; D is possibly TRBD1 (5 bases). V was cut by 6 bases and J by 6 bases, with 15 bases left in between. In germline, CDR1 is KGHSH, CDR2 LQKENI. The CDR3 contains 14 residues. CDR3 sequence: CASSPGAGGQPQHF. The CDR3 nucleotides read TGTGCCAGCTCGCCCGGGGCCGGGGGTCAGCCCCAGCATTTT.

The rearrangement links TRBV7-2 to TRBJ2-3, with 8 bases lining up with TRBD2. The germline V gene encodes CDR1 SGHTA and CDR2 FQGNSA. Trimming took 8 bases from V and 1 from J; bases not matched to a gene: 11. This CDR3 has 16 amino acids. The CDR3 DNA is TGTGCCAGCCGGGGGGCCCGGGAGGGGGGCACAGATACGCAGTATTTT. Protein sequence: CASRGAREGGTDTQYF.

The chain carries TRBV18 and TRBJ1-3; D is perhaps TRBD1 (6 bases). Germline CDR1 KGHSH, CDR2 LQKENI. The CDR3 has 16 residues. V lost 3 bases, J lost 4 bases, and 16 bases lay in between. The CDR3 coding sequence is TGTGCCAGCTCACCCCCGACAGGAGGATCCGGAAACACCATATATTTT. This encodes CASSPPTGGSGNTIYF.

V is TRBV9 and J is TRBJ2-7; no clear D gene. There are 13 residues in the CDR3. The germline V and J ends were trimmed by 0 bases and 1 base, with 5 bases remaining between them. The germline CDR1 and CDR2 sequences are SGDLS and YYNGEE. This chain's CDR3 is CASSVGTSYEQYF. The CDR3 DNA follows: TGTGCCAGCAGCGTAGGAACATCCTACGAGCAGTACTTC. Together with reference TRBV9 and TRBJ2-7, the CDR3 gives the full variable domain: DSGVTQTPKHLITATGQRVTLRCSPRSGDLSVYWYQQSLDQGLQFLIQYYNGEERAKGNILERFSAQQFPDLHSELNLSSLELGDSALYFCASSVGTSYEQYFGPGTRLTVT.

The genes are TRBV6-4 and TRBJ1-2; no clear D gene. Germline V gene data show CDR1 as MRHNA and CDR2 as SNTAGT. V shed 2 bases and J shed 0 bases, with 7 bases lying between them. The CDR3 has 14 amino acids. The CDR3 loop reads CASSDPLANYGYTF. The DNA for the CDR3 is TGTGCCAGCAGTGACCCCCTAGCTAACTATGGCTACACCTTC.

The chain recombines TRBV4-3 with TRBJ2-2; D is unclear. The CDR3 loop spans 13 amino acids. V was trimmed by 2 bases and J by 6 bases, leaving 7 bases between them. Germline-derived CDR1 and CDR2 are LGHNA and YSLEER. CDR3 loop: CASSQSPPGELFF. The CDR3, as DNA: TGCGCCAGCAGCCAATCCCCTCCCGGGGAGCTGTTTTTT.

This rearrangement joins TRBV4-3 to TRBJ2-2; 7 bases are a match to TRBD2. Germline assignment: CDR1 LGHNA and CDR2 YSLEER. The CDR3 length is 16 residues. J lost 2 bases, V lost 0 bases, and 3 bases had no gene match. The CDR3, as DNA: TGCGCCAGCAGCCAAGATCCTAGCGGAAACACCGGGGAGCTGTTTTTT. Translated, it gives CASSQDPSGNTGELFF.

This chain links TRBV2 with TRBJ2-7; TRBD1 is a possible D gene (5 bases). CDR3 length: 14 amino acids. V was shortened by 5 bases and J by 0 bases, with 11 bases between the two germline ends. Germline V gives CDR1 SNHLY, CDR2 FYNNEI. In DNA form, the CDR3 reads TGTGCCAGCAGTCAGGGATATCCCTCCTACGAGCAGTACTTC. Translated, it gives CASSQGYPSYEQYF.

V usage is TRBV4-3 and J usage is TRBJ1-2, with unresolved D. Germline V lookup: CDR1 LGHNA, CDR2 YSLEER. The CDR3 consists of 15 residues. V was pared by 0 bases and J by 4 bases, with 12 bases between. The CDR3 region has the DNA TGCGCCAGCAGCCAAGATCTAACAGCTCCCTATGGCTACACCTTC. It yields the protein CASSQDLTAPYGYTF.

The chain links TRBV5-1 to TRBJ2-5; TRBD1 matches 9 bases. Germline CDR1 SGHRS, CDR2 YFSETQ. This CDR3 is 18 amino acids long. The V and J ends lost 4 bases and 0 bases, in that order; junction bases with no gene match: 13. CDR3: CASSRSGQGKTYQETQYF. The CDR3 DNA reads TGCGCCAGCAGCCGTTCCGGACAGGGGAAGACGTACCAAGAGACCCAGTACTTC.

The V and J genes are TRBV5-8 and TRBJ2-7, with 11 bases identical to TRBD1. CDR1 and CDR2 (germline): SGHTS, YDEGEE. The CDR3 consists of 13 residues. Unmatched junction bases numbered 8, after V lost 10 bases and J lost 5 bases. The DNA for the CDR3 is TGTGCCGTTCCGGGACAGGGGGACAACGAGCAGTACTTC. Its translation is CAVPGQGDNEQYF.

J is TRBJ1-5 and V is TRBV16; D unclear. This CDR3 spans 13 amino acids. Trimming cost V 3 bases and J 5 bases, with 8 bases left between them. The V gene's germline CDR1 is KGHSY and CDR2 FQNENV. DNA for the CDR3: TGTGCCAGCAGCCATTACCCGGATCAGCCCCAGCATTTT. Translating gives CASSHYPDQPQHF.

This chain joins TRBV11-2 and TRBJ2-1, with 9 bases aligning to TRBD2. The CDR3 has 14 amino acids. Germline CDR1 reads SGHAT; CDR2 reads FQNNGV. V dropped 4 bases and J dropped 11; count of bases not matched to a gene: 9. The CDR3 DNA is TGTGCCAGCAGCTCCGCGGGGGGGCAGGCGAAGCAGTTCTTC. Its protein is CASSSAGGQAKQFF. Supplemented by reference TRBV11-2 and TRBJ2-1, the full variable domain reads EAGVAQSPRYKIIEKRQSVAFWCNPISGHATLYWYQQILGQGPKLLIQFQNNGVVDDSQLPKDRFSAERLKGVDSTLKIQPAKLEDSAVYLCASSSAGGQAKQFFGPGTRLTVL.

DNA of the CDR3: TGTGCCAGCAGCCCCCTTACTAGCGGGAGATCCAATGAGCAGTTCTTC. Translated: CASSPLTSGRSNEQFF. The V gene is TRBV7-9, the J gene TRBJ2-1, with TRBD2 matching over 11 bases. The V gene end was trimmed by 5 bases and the J gene end by 6 bases; junction bases not matched to a gene: 9. Germline CDR1 and CDR2: SEHNR and FQNEAQ (reference sequence). The CDR3 has 16 amino acids.

The chain recombines TRBV5-1 with TRBJ1-5; tentative D call: TRBD1 (5 bases). Trimming left V 4 bases short and J 4 bases short, with 12 bases between. The CDR3 totals 14 residues. Germline assignment: CDR1 SGHRS and CDR2 YFSETQ. This chain's CDR3 is CASSLSGGNQPQHF. The DNA of the CDR3 is TGCGCCAGCAGCCTAAGCGGGGGGAATCAGCCCCAGCATTTT.

The chain is built from TRBV5-1 and TRBJ2-7; 10 positions match TRBD2. Germline trimming cut 4 bases from V and 3 bases from J; bases unmatched to any gene: 1. The germline V gene has CDR1 SGHRS and CDR2 YFSETQ. The length of the CDR3 is 13 residues. CDR3 in DNA: TGCGCCAGCAGCCGGACTAGCGGCTACGAGCAGTACTTC. It translates to CASSRTSGYEQYF.

CDR3 coding DNA: TGTGCCTCCGGGACAGGGAGGACTGAAGCTTTCTTT. Amino acid sequence: CASGTGRTEAFF. The J gene is TRBJ1-1, the V gene TRBV7-9, with 9 nucleotides matching TRBD1. The germline gives CDR1 SEHNR, CDR2 FQNEAQ (reference sequence). V trimming: 11 bases; J trimming: 5 bases; junction bases outside the gene matches: 6. This CDR3 contains 12 residues.

CDR3 residues: CASSDRGSSYNSPLHF. CDR3 DNA sequence: TGTGCCAGCTCGGACAGGGGGAGCTCCTATAATTCACCCCTCCACTTT. The chain links TRBV18 to TRBJ1-6; 10 bases agree with TRBD1. Looked up from germline, CDR1 is KGHSH and CDR2 is LQKENI. This CDR3 spans 16 amino acids. Trimming cost V 6 bases and J 0 bases; bases outside gene matches: 2.

The chain combines TRBV19 with TRBJ1-5; D perhaps matches TRBD1 (5 bases). V was clipped by 4 bases and J by 11 bases, with 15 bases between them. In germline, CDR1 is LNHDA, CDR2 SQIVND (reference sequence). The CDR3 contains 13 residues. The CDR3, as DNA: TGTGCCAGTAGTAGCGGGGGGTTGAGCGCCCAGCATTTT. Translation: CASSSGGLSAQHF.

The sample holds a few counts of this clone. Written as DNA, the CDR3 is TGCGCCAGCAGCACTCGACTAGCGTACCAAGAGACCCAGTACTTC. Protein product: CASSTRLAYQETQYF. J is TRBJ2-5 and V is TRBV4-3; 8 bases match TRBD2. Germline loops: CDR1 LGHNA, CDR2 YSLEER. The CDR3 spans 15 residues. J gave up 0 bases and V 5 bases, and 5 bases lay outside the gene matches.

This clone was picked up a small number of times. The chain combines TRBV6-5 with TRBJ1-2, with D possibly TRBD1 on 6 matching bases. V was cut by 7 bases and J by 0 bases, with 12 bases left in between. The CDR3 is 14 residues long. The germline V gene has CDR1 MNHEY and CDR2 SVGAGI. The CDR3 reads CASTRDTTNYGYTF. CDR3 sequence (DNA): TGTGCCAGCACCAGGGACACGACTAACTATGGCTACACCTTC.

The rearrangement links TRBV7-9 to TRBJ2-1, with 8 bases aligning to TRBD2. V gave up 5 bases and J gave up 7 bases; unmatched junction bases: 16. The germline CDR1 and CDR2 sequences are SEHNR and FQNEAQ (reference sequence). CDR3 length equals 17 residues. The chain's CDR3 is CASSPRGGAGSSNEQFF. DNA for the CDR3: TGTGCCAGCAGCCCTCGGGGGGGAGCGGGAAGTAGTAATGAGCAGTTCTTC. Drawing the rest from reference TRBV7-9 and TRBJ2-1, the complete variable domain is DTGVSQNPRHKITKRGQNVTFRCDPISEHNRLYWYRQTLGQGPEFLTYFQNEAQLEKSRLLSDRFSAERPKGSFSTLEIQRTEQGDSAMYLCASSPRGGAGSSNEQFFGPGTRLTVL.

The rearrangement joins TRBV7-9 to TRBJ2-7; tentatively, D is TRBD1 (5 bases). The CDR3 consists of 14 residues. The germline V and J ends were trimmed by 4 bases and 5 bases, with 15 bases remaining between them. Germline loops: CDR1 SEHNR, CDR2 FQNEAQ (reference sequence). CDR3 in amino acids: CASSYDSRIDEQYF. In DNA, the CDR3 is TGTGCCAGCAGCTATGACAGCAGGATCGACGAGCAGTACTTC.

This rearrangement joins TRBV30 to TRBJ1-4, with TRBD1 as a possible D gene (6 bases). CDR3 size: 14 residues. The germline gives CDR1 GTSNPN, CDR2 SVGIG (reference sequence). V was clipped by 1 base and J by 12 bases, with 18 bases between them. The chain's CDR3 is CAWSASRGRDELFF. CDR3 coding DNA: TGTGCCTGGAGTGCCTCCAGGGGCCGTGATGAACTGTTTTTT. The full variable domain, its missing parts supplied by reference TRBV30 and TRBJ1-4, is SQTIHQWPATLVQPVGSPLSLECTVEGTSNPNLYWYRQAAGRGLQLLFYSVGIGQISSEVPQNLSASRPQDRQFILSSKKLLLSDSGFYLCAWSASRGRDELFFGSGTQLSVL.